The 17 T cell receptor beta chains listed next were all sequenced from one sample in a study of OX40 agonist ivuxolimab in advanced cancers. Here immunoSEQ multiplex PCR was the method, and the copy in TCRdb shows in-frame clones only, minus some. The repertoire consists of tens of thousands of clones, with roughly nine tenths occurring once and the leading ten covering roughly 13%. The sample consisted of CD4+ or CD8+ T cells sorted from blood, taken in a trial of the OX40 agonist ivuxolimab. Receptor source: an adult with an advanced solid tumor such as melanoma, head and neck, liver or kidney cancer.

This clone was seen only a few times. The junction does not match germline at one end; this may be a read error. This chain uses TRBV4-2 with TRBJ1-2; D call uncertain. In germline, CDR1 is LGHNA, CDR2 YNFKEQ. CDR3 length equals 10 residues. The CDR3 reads CASSQDRIAF. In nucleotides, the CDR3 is TGTGCCAGCAGCCAAGATCGGATCGCCTTC.

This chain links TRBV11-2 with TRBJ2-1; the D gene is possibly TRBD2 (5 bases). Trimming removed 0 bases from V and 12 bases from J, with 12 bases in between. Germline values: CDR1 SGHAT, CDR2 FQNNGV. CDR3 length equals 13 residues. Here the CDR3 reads CASSLDVKRGQFF. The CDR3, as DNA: TGTGCCAGCAGCTTAGATGTCAAACGGGGGCAGTTCTTC. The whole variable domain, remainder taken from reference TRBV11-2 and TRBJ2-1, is EAGVAQSPRYKIIEKRQSVAFWCNPISGHATLYWYQQILGQGPKLLIQFQNNGVVDDSQLPKDRFSAERLKGVDSTLKIQPAKLEDSAVYLCASSLDVKRGQFFGPGTRLTVL.

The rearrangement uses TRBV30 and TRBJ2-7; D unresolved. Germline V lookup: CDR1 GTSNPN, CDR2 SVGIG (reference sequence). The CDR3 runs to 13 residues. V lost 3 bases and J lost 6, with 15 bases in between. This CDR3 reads CAWSLEHSSEQYF. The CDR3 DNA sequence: TGTGCCTGGAGCCTGGAACATTCTTCCGAGCAGTACTTC.

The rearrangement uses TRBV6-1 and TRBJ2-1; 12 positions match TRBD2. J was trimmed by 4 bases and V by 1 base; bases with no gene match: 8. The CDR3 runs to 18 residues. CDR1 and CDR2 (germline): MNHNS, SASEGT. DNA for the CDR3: TGTGCCAGCAGTGAAGTGACCCTAGCGGGGGGGTGGTACAATGAGCAGTTCTTC. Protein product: CASSEVTLAGGWYNEQFF.

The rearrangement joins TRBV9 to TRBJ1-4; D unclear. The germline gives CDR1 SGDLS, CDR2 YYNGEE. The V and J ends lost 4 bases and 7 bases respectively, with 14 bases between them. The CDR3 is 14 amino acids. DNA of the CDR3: TGTGCCAGCAGCCCGGCGGCAGAGTCTGAAAAACTGTTTTTT. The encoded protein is CASSPAAESEKLFF.

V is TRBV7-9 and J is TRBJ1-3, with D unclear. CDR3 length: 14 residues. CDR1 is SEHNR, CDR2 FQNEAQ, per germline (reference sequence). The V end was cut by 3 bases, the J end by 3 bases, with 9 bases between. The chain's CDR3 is CASSLEAVGNTIYF. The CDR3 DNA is TGTGCCAGCAGCTTGGAGGCAGTTGGAAACACCATATATTTT.

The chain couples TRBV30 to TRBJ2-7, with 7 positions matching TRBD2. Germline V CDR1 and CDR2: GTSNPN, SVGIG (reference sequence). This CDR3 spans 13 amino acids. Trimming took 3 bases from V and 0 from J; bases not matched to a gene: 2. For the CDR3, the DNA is TGTGCCTGGAGGAGCGGGGCCTCCTACGAGCAGTACTTC. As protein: CAWRSGASYEQYF.

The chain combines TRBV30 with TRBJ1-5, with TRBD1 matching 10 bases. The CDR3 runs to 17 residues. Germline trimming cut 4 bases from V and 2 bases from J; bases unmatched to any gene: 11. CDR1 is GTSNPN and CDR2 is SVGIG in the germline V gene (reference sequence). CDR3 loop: CAWTPPMGTGGNQPQHF. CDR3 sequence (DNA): TGTGCCTGGACTCCACCCATGGGGACAGGGGGCAATCAGCCCCAGCATTTT. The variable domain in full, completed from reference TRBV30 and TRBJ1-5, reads SQTIHQWPATLVQPVGSPLSLECTVEGTSNPNLYWYRQAAGRGLQLLFYSVGIGQISSEVPQNLSASRPQDRQFILSSKKLLLSDSGFYLCAWTPPMGTGGNQPQHFGDGTRLSIL.

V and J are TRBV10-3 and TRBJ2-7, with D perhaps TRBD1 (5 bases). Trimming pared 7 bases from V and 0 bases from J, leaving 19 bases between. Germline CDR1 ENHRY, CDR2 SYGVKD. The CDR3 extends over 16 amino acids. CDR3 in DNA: TGTGCCATCAAAGGCTCAGGGATGATAGACTCCTACGAGCAGTACTTC. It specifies CAIKGSGMIDSYEQYF.

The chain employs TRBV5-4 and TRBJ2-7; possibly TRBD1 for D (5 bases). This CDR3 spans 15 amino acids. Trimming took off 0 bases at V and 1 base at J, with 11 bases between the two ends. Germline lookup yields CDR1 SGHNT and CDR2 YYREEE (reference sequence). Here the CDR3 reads CASSLGRQPSYEQYF. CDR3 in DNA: TGTGCCAGCAGCTTGGGGAGACAGCCTTCCTACGAGCAGTACTTC.

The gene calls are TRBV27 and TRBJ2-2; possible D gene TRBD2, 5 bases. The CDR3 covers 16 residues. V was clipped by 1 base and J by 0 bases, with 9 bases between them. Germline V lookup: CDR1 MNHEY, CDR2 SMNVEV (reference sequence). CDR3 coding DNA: TGTGCCAGCAGTTTATGGGCGGGTTCGAACACCGGGGAGCTGTTTTTT. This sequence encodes CASSLWAGSNTGELFF.

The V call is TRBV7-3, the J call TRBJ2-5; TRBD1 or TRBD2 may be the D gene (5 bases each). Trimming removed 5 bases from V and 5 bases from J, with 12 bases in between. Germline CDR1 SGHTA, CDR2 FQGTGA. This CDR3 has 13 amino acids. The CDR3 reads CASSRGPEETQYF. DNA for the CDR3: TGTGCCAGCAGCCGGGGCCCCGAGGAGACCCAGTACTTC.

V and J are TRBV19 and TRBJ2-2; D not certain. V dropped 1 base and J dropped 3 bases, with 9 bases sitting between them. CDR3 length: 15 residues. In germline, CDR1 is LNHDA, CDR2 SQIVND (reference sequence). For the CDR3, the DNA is TGTGCCAGTAGTATAGCGAAGGAAGACACCGGGGAGCTGTTTTTT. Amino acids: CASSIAKEDTGELFF.

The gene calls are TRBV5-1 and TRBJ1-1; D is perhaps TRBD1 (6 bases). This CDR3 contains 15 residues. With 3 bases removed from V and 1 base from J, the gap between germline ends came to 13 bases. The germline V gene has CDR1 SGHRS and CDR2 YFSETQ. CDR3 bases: TGCGCCAGCAGCTCGGGGGCGACAGCGAACACTGAAGCTTTCTTT. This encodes CASSSGATANTEAFF.

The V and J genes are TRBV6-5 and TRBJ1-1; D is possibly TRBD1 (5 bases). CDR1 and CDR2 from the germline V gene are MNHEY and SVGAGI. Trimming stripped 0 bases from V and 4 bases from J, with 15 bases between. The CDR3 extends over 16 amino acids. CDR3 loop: CASSYSGIGVGTEAFF. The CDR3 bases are TGTGCCAGCAGTTACTCCGGTATAGGGGTTGGCACTGAAGCTTTCTTT.

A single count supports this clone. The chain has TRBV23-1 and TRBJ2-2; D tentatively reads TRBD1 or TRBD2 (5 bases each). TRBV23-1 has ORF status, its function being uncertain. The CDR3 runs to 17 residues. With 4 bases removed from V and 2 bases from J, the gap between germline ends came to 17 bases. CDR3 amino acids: CASSRRPGRTNTGELFF. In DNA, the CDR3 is TGCGCCAGCAGTCGCCGGCCGGGACGGACCAACACCGGGGAGCTGTTTTTT.

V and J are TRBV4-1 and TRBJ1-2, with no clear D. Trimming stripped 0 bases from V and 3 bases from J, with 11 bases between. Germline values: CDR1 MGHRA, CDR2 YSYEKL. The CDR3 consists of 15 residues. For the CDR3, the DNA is TGCGCCAGCAGCCAAGATGGGCAGGCGTACTATGGCTACACCTTC. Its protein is CASSQDGQAYYGYTF.